Presented here are 4 T cell receptor beta chains from one specimen sequenced in a study of cytomegalovirus exposure and HLA in healthy donors. Researchers ran the PCR with 60 Vbeta and 13 Jbeta primers. Sequencing used immunoSEQ multiplex PCR; TCRdb keeps in-frame clones, though not all of them. The top ten hold 1% to 1.5% of the sample, which has 180,000 or so clones, roughly 9.5% seen once. Specimen: PBMCs. The receptors originated from a woman aged 25-40 years in good health and CMV-seropositive.

The rearrangement links TRBV6-1 to TRBJ2-3; 9 bases align to TRBD2. This CDR3 contains 15 residues. Per the germline V gene, CDR1 is MNHNS and CDR2 is SASEGT. Germline trimming cut 4 bases from V and 2 bases from J; bases unmatched to any gene: 4. The CDR3 reads CASSVLAGTTDTQYF. The DNA for the CDR3 is TGTGCCAGCAGTGTGCTAGCGGGGACCACAGATACGCAGTATTTT.

The chain uses TRBV6-5 and TRBJ1-1; the match to TRBD1 covers 11 bases. Germline V gene lookup returns CDR1 MNHEY and CDR2 SVGAGI. With V trimmed by 4 bases and J by 4 bases, 5 bases remained unmatched. The CDR3 extends over 15 amino acids. The CDR3 region has the DNA TGTGCCAGCAGTTCCCCGGACAGGGGGCGCACTGAAGCTTTCTTT. Translation gives CASSSPDRGRTEAFF.

The chain couples TRBV7-8 to TRBJ2-7, with 8 positions matching TRBD1. The germline gives CDR1 SGHVS, CDR2 FQNEAQ. The junction had 1 base not matched to a gene; V was cut back by 3 bases and J by 0 bases. The CDR3 totals 14 residues. For the CDR3, the DNA is TGTGCCAGCAGCTTCGGACAGGGCTCCTACGAGCAGTACTTC. Translation gives CASSFGQGSYEQYF. The full variable domain, rest sourced from reference TRBV7-8 and TRBJ2-7, is GAGVSQSPRYKVAKRGQDVALRCDPISGHVSLFWYQQALGQGPEFLTYFQNEAQLDKSGLPSDRFFAERPEGSVSTLKIQRTQQEDSAVYLCASSFGQGSYEQYFGPGTRLTVT.

In DNA, the CDR3 is TGTGCCAGCAGCTTACCCCAGGGCGTCGAGCAGTACTTC. Translating gives CASSLPQGVEQYF. This sequence joins TRBV7-8 and TRBJ2-7, with D possibly matching TRBD1 (5 bases). Germline CDR1 and CDR2: SGHVS and FQNEAQ. The CDR3 loop spans 13 amino acids. With 2 bases removed from V and 6 bases from J, the gap between germline ends came to 11 bases.